Listed below are T cell receptor beta chains from one sample, sequenced in a study of blood T cell repertoires in COVID-19. Measured with immunoSEQ multiplex PCR; TCRdb has only the in-frame clones, and not every one. The sample holds about 150,000 clones, nearly 80% seen once. Sequencing was carried out using peripheral blood. These TCRs come from a man older than 75 with acute or convalescent COVID-19. The CDR3 runs from the conserved cysteine through the conserved F or W. Fields, in order: J gene, V gene, D gene, clone size, CDR3 protein, CDR3 DNA. The D gene is left open where the match is weak. Clone size is shown for a subset of rows, as once, few, many or a class of expanded clone.

j_call: TRBJ2-7; v_call: TRBV20-1; d_call: TRBD2; clone_size: few; cdr3_aa: CSASGPGLDVYEQYF; cdr3_nt: TGCAGTGCTAGTGGTCCGGGACTAGATGTTTACGAGCAGTACTTC
j_call: TRBJ2-5; v_call: TRBV9; d_call: TRBD1; clone_size: once; cdr3_aa: CASSITGGRLETQYF; cdr3_nt: TGTGCCAGCAGCATAACAGGGGGCAGGTTGGAGACCCAGTACTTC
j_call: TRBJ2-3; v_call: TRBV25-1; d_call: -; clone_size: -; cdr3_aa: CASSATDKRDTDTQYF; cdr3_nt: TGTGCCAGCAGTGCCACGGACAAGAGAGACACAGATACGCAGTATTTT
j_call: TRBJ1-5; v_call: TRBV12-3/TRBV12-4; d_call: -; clone_size: -; cdr3_aa: CASSSDSLQPQHF; cdr3_nt: TGTGCCAGCAGCTCCGACAGTCTTCAGCCCCAGCATTTT
j_call: TRBJ2-7; v_call: TRBV7-6; d_call: TRBD1; clone_size: once; cdr3_aa: CASSLSAGTGYEQYF; cdr3_nt: TGTGCCAGCAGCTTATCGGCCGGGACAGGCTACGAGCAGTACTTC
j_call: TRBJ1-2; v_call: TRBV11-2; d_call: TRBD1; clone_size: few; cdr3_aa: CASSSQGARGYGYTF; cdr3_nt: TGTGCCAGCAGCTCACAGGGGGCGCGAGGCTATGGCTACACCTTC
j_call: TRBJ1-3; v_call: TRBV7-8; d_call: -; clone_size: -; cdr3_aa: CASSLREIGGNTIYF; cdr3_nt: TGTGCCAGCAGCTTGAGGGAAATCGGTGGAAACACCATATATTTT
j_call: TRBJ2-4; v_call: TRBV2; d_call: -; clone_size: -; cdr3_aa: CASSPAGLAKNIQYF; cdr3_nt: TGTGCCAGCAGTCCAGCAGGACTAGCCAAAAACATTCAGTACTTC
j_call: TRBJ2-5; v_call: TRBV25-1; d_call: TRBD1; clone_size: -; cdr3_aa: CASIGDSQETQYF; cdr3_nt: TGTGCCAGCATCGGGGACAGCCAAGAGACCCAGTACTTC
j_call: TRBJ2-3; v_call: TRBV7-3; d_call: TRBD2; clone_size: -; cdr3_aa: CASSLLAGGSTDTQYF; cdr3_nt: TGTGCCAGCAGTCTACTAGCGGGGGGATCCACAGATACGCAGTATTTT
j_call: TRBJ1-4; v_call: TRBV4-1; d_call: TRBD1; clone_size: -; cdr3_aa: CASSQESRGTGSEKLFF; cdr3_nt: TGCGCCAGCAGCCAAGAGTCGCGGGGGACAGGGTCGGAAAAACTGTTTTTT
j_call: TRBJ1-6; v_call: TRBV6-5; d_call: TRBD1; clone_size: -; cdr3_aa: CASRPSGTGNSPLHF; cdr3_nt: TGTGCCAGCAGGCCCTCCGGGACAGGGAATTCACCCCTCCACTTT
j_call: TRBJ2-3; v_call: TRBV19; d_call: TRBD1; clone_size: -; cdr3_aa: CASSIGTGESTDTQYF; cdr3_nt: TGTGCCAGTAGTATAGGGACAGGGGAATCCACAGATACGCAGTATTTT
j_call: TRBJ1-1; v_call: TRBV9; d_call: TRBD1; clone_size: -; cdr3_aa: CASSVGGQAFAEAFF; cdr3_nt: TGTGCCAGCAGCGTAGGGGGACAGGCATTCGCTGAAGCTTTCTTT
j_call: TRBJ2-1; v_call: TRBV7-9; d_call: -; clone_size: once; cdr3_aa: CASSSRGAQHNEQFF; cdr3_nt: TGTGCCAGCAGCTCCCGGGGGGCCCAACACAATGAGCAGTTCTTC
j_call: TRBJ2-3; v_call: TRBV24-1; d_call: TRBD1; clone_size: -; cdr3_aa: CATSDPQGQGSDTQYF; cdr3_nt: TGTGCCACCAGTGACCCGCAGGGACAGGGGTCAGATACGCAGTATTTT
j_call: TRBJ1-4; v_call: TRBV6-6; d_call: -; clone_size: once; cdr3_aa: CASSYSTGNEKLFF; cdr3_nt: TGTGCCAGCAGTTACTCTACGGGTAATGAAAAACTGTTTTTT
j_call: TRBJ2-5; v_call: TRBV7-6; d_call: TRBD2; clone_size: -; cdr3_aa: CASSLVPSGGFQETQYF; cdr3_nt: TGTGCCAGCAGCTTAGTTCCTAGCGGGGGGTTTCAAGAGACCCAGTACTTC
j_call: TRBJ2-7; v_call: TRBV29-1; d_call: -; clone_size: -; cdr3_aa: CSVKREAADEQYF; cdr3_nt: TGCAGCGTTAAGAGGGAGGCGGCGGACGAGCAGTACTTC
j_call: TRBJ1-4; v_call: TRBV19; d_call: -; clone_size: -; cdr3_aa: CATSPQAASTFNEKLFF; cdr3_nt: TGTGCCACCTCACCACAGGCCGCCTCTACCTTTAATGAAAAACTGTTTTTT
j_call: TRBJ2-1; v_call: TRBV7-3; d_call: -; clone_size: few; cdr3_aa: CASSLSQVSNEQFF; cdr3_nt: TGTGCCAGCAGCTTGAGCCAGGTGAGCAATGAGCAGTTCTTC
j_call: TRBJ2-6; v_call: TRBV4-2; d_call: TRBD1; clone_size: -; cdr3_aa: CASSQALDRGGSGANVLTF; cdr3_nt: TGTGCCAGCAGCCAAGCCCTAGACAGGGGGGGTTCTGGGGCCAACGTCCTGACTTTC
j_call: TRBJ2-5; v_call: TRBV5-4; d_call: TRBD1; clone_size: -; cdr3_aa: CASSLPGGRETQYF; cdr3_nt: TGTGCCAGCAGCTTGCCAGGGGGCCGGGAGACCCAGTACTTC
j_call: TRBJ1-4; v_call: TRBV19; d_call: -; clone_size: -; cdr3_aa: CASSTVGGTNEKLFF; cdr3_nt: TGTGCCAGTAGTACCGTTGGGGGGACTAATGAAAAACTGTTTTTT
j_call: TRBJ2-3; v_call: TRBV2; d_call: TRBD1; clone_size: -; cdr3_aa: CARQQGASADTQYF; cdr3_nt: TGTGCCCGACAACAGGGGGCTAGCGCAGATACGCAGTATTTT
j_call: TRBJ2-1; v_call: TRBV2; d_call: -; clone_size: -; cdr3_aa: CASEPFSYNEQFF; cdr3_nt: TGTGCCAGCGAGCCGTTCTCCTACAATGAGCAGTTCTTC
j_call: TRBJ1-6; v_call: TRBV6-5; d_call: -; clone_size: -; cdr3_aa: CAGSYSRSGDSPLHF; cdr3_nt: TGTGCCGGCAGTTACTCGCGGTCCGGGGATTCACCCCTCCACTTT
j_call: TRBJ1-2; v_call: TRBV24-1; d_call: -; clone_size: -; cdr3_aa: CATSDSGYGYTF; cdr3_nt: TGTGCCACCAGTGACAGCGGCTATGGCTACACCTTC
j_call: TRBJ1-2; v_call: TRBV6-5; d_call: -; clone_size: -; cdr3_aa: CASSSQGTSNYGYTF; cdr3_nt: TGTGCCAGCAGTTCCCAGGGGACATCGAACTATGGCTACACCTTC
j_call: TRBJ1-1; v_call: TRBV3-1/TRBV3-2; d_call: TRBD1; clone_size: -; cdr3_aa: CASSQETGKWGTEAFF; cdr3_nt: TGTGCCAGCAGCCAAGAGACAGGGAAGTGGGGCACTGAAGCTTTCTTT
j_call: TRBJ2-7; v_call: TRBV9; d_call: TRBD1; clone_size: -; cdr3_aa: CASSRGTVSYEQYF; cdr3_nt: TGTGCCAGCAGCCGTGGGACAGTCTCCTACGAGCAGTACTTC
j_call: TRBJ1-4; v_call: TRBV10-2; d_call: -; clone_size: -; cdr3_aa: CASSEWGGANEKLFF; cdr3_nt: TGCGCCAGCAGTGAGTGGGGGGGAGCTAATGAAAAACTGTTTTTT